This entry describes one T cell receptor (beta chain). Trimming removed 1 base at V and 0 bases at J, with 13 bases between. Germline-derived CDR1 and CDR2 are MDHEN and SYDVKM. The CDR3 is 16 residues long. The researchers produced TCR beta cDNA from around 0.5 ug total RNA with a constant-region primer. Three nested multiplex PCR rounds, a slightly modified ARM-PCR, produced the libraries for TCR beta. In the first two PCR rounds, TRBV1-TRBV30 forward primers were paired with a C-beta reverse primer, and each round lasted around 10 cycles. TCRdb processed the multiplex PCR reads anew with MiXCR; each CDR3 protein has one entry. The repertoire holds roughly 80,000 distinct CDR3 sequences, about three quarters seen once, with roughly 25% in the top ten. Co-extraction of both nucleic acids (RNA and DNA) used roughly 19-33 mg of unsorted bulk tissue. This entry belongs to a study of tumor-infiltrating lymphocytes in primary liver carcinoma.

The sample taken for sequencing was tumor-adjacent normal liver tissue. This chain uses TRBV28 with TRBJ2-7; D is unclear. The sequence derives from a man aged 40-49 years with primary liver carcinoma and hepatitis B virus infection. DNA for the CDR3: TGTGCCAGCAGTTTATTGGGCAGAGGCAGCTCCTACGAGCAGTACTTC. Translated, it gives CASSLLGRGSSYEQYF.